The T cell receptor (beta chain) under discussion was sequenced for a study of T-cell reconstitution after alpha-beta-depleted transplantation in children. Study-level results: Diversity of TCRbeta at day 60 was high in some patients, arising from surviving recipient T cells and thymic progenitors. A year post-transplant, T-cell counts and diversity derived mostly from newly produced T cells. Expanded graft clones numbering several hundred reportedly gave rise to alpha-beta T cells about two months after transplant.

Unique molecular identifiers were incorporated during preparation of the TCRbeta library. TCRdb re-analysed the PCR reads in MiXCR, keeping a single row per CDR3 protein. Counted here are about 400,000 distinct CDR3 sequences, around 15% occurring once; the ten biggest clones make up under 30%. This clonotype was found a few times. Its matching antigen is unknown. The CDR3 is 15 residues long. V was clipped by 8 bases and J by 5 bases; unmatched bases: 10. Germline CDR1 LNHNV, CDR2 YYDKDF (reference sequence). This sequence originates from a boy under two years old who had a stem cell transplant for Wiskott-Aldrich syndrome, so the T cells may come from the graft donor. This material consisted of PBMCs, mostly from graft donor cells, taken 360 days after TCRalphabeta/CD19-depleted stem cell transplant. The chain employs TRBV15 and TRBJ2-3, with 10 bases fitting TRBD2. Here the CDR3 DNA reads TGTGCCACCCTCAAGAGCGGGGGGGCTGGAGATACGCAGTATTTT. It translates to CATLKSGGAGDTQYF. Using reference TRBV15 and TRBJ2-3 for the parts outside the CDR3, the full variable domain is DAMVIQNPRYQVTQFGKPVTLSCSQTLNHNVMYWYQQKSSQAPKLLFHYYDKDFNNEADTPDNFQSRRPNTSFCFLDIRSPGLGDTAMYLCATLKSGGAGDTQYFGPGTRLTVL.